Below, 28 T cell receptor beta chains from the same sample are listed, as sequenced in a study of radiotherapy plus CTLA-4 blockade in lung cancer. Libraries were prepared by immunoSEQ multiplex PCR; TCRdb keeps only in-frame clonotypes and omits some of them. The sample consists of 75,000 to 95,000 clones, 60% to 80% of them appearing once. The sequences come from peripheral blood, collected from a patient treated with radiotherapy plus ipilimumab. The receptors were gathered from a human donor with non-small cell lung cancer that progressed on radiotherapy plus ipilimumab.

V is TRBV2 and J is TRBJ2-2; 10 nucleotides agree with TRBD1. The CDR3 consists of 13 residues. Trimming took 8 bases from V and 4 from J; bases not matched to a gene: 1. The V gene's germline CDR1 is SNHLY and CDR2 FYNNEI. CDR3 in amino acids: CASGQGGTGELFF. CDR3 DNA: TGTGCCAGCGGACAGGGGGGCACCGGGGAGCTGTTTTTT. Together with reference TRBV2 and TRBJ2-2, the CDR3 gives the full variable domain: EPEVTQTPSHQVTQMGQEVILRCVPISNHLYFYWYRQILGQKVEFLVSFYNNEISEKSEIFDDQFSVERPDGSNFTLKIRSTKLEDSAMYFCASGQGGTGELFFGEGSRLTVL.

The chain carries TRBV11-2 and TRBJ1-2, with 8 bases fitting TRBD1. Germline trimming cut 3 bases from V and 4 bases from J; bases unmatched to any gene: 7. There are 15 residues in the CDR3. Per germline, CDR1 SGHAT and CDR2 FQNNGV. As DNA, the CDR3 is TGTGCCAGCAGCTTCGGACAGGGAGGGGGCTATGGCTACACCTTC. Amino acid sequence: CASSFGQGGGYGYTF.

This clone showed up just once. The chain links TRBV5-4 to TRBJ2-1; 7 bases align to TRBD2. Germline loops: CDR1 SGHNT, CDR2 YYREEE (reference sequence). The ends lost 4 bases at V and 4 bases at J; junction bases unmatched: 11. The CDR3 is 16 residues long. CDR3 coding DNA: TGTGCCAGCAGCCGTTCGAGCGGGACCCTTTACAATGAGCAGTTCTTC. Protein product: CASSRSSGTLYNEQFF.

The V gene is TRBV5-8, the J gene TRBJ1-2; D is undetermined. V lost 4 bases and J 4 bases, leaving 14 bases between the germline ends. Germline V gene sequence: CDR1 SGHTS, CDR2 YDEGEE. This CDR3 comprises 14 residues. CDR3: CASSLKGILYGYTF. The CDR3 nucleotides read TGTGCCAGCAGCCTGAAAGGGATCCTCTATGGCTACACCTTC.

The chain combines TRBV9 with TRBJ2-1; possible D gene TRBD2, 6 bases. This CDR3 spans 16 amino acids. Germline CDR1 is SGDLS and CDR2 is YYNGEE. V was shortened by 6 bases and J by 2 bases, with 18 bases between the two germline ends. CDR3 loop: CASTLNRRATYNEQFF. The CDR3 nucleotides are TGTGCCAGCACCCTAAATAGGAGGGCGACCTACAATGAGCAGTTCTTC.

CDR3 residues: CAIRGVEAPETQYF. Written as DNA, the CDR3 is TGTGCCATCCGGGGCGTCGAGGCGCCGGAGACCCAGTACTTC. The chain combines TRBV10-3 with TRBJ2-5; D could derive from TRBD1 or TRBD2 (5 bases each). CDR3 length: 14 amino acids. The ends were cut back, 8 bases at V and 5 bases at J, with 18 bases in the middle. CDR1 is ENHRY and CDR2 is SYGVKD in the germline V gene.

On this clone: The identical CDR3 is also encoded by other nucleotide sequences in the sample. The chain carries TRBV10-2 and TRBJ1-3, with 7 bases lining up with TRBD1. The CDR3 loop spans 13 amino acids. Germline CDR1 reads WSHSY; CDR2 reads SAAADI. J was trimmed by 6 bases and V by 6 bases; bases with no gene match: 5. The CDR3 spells CASRGQGENTIYF. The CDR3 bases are TGCGCCAGCAGGGGGCAGGGGGAAAACACCATATATTTT.

As DNA, the CDR3 is TGTGCCAGCAGTGAAGCGAGACAGGGCCCAGATGTAAAACTGTTTTTT. This gives the protein CASSEARQGPDVKLFF. The genes are TRBV2 and TRBJ1-4, with 7 nucleotides matching TRBD1. The CDR3 spans 16 residues. CDR1 and CDR2 from the germline V gene are SNHLY and FYNNEI. Trimming at V came to 0 bases and at J to 10 bases, leaving 11 bases not matched to a gene.

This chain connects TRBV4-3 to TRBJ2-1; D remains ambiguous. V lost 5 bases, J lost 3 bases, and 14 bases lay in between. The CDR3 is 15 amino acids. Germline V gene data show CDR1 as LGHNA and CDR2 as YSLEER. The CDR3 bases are TGCGCCAGCAGCGTCACTGGCGCCGGCTACAATGAGCAGTTCTTC. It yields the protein CASSVTGAGYNEQFF.

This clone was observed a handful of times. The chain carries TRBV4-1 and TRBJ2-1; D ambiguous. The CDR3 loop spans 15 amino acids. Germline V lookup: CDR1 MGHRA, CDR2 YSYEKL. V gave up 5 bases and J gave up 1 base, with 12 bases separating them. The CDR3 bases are TGCGCCAGCAGCTTTGGAGAAAATTCCTACAATGAGCAGTTCTTC. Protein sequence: CASSFGENSYNEQFF.

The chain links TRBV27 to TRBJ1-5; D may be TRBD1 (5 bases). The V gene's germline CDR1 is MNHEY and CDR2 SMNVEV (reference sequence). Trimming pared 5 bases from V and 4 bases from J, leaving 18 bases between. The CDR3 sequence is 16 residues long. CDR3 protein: CASSPSEGDENQPQHF. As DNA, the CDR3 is TGTGCCAGCAGTCCCTCGGAAGGGGACGAGAATCAGCCCCAGCATTTT.

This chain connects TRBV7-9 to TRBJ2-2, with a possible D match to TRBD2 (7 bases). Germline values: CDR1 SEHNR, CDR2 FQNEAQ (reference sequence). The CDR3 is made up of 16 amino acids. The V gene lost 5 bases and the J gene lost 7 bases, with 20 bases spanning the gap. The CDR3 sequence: CASSPSGGGAHGELFF. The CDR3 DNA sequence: TGTGCCAGCAGCCCCAGCGGTGGGGGGGCCCACGGGGAGCTGTTTTTT.

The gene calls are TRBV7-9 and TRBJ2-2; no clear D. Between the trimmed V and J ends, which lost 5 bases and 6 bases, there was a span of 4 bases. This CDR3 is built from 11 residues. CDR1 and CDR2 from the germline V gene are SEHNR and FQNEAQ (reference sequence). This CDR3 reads CASSPAGELFF. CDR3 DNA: TGTGCCAGCAGCCCGGCCGGGGAGCTGTTTTTT.

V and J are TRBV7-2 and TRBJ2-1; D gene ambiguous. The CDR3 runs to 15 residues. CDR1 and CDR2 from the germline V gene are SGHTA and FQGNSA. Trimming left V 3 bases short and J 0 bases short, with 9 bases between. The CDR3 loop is CASSFDMGSYNEQFF. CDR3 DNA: TGTGCCAGCAGCTTTGACATGGGCTCCTACAATGAGCAGTTCTTC.

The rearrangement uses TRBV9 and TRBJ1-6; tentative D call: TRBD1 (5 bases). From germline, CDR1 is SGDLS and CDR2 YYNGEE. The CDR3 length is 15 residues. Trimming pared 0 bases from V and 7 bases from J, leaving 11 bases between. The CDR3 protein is CASSVDGRANSPLHF. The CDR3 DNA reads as TGTGCCAGCAGCGTAGACGGCAGGGCCAATTCACCCCTCCACTTT.

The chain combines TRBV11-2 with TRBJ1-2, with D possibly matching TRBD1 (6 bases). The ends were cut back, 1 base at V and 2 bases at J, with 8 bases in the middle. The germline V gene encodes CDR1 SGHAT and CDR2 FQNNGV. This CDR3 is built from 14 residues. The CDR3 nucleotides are TGTGCCAGCAGCTTAGTGCAGGGGAACTATGGCTACACCTTC. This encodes CASSLVQGNYGYTF. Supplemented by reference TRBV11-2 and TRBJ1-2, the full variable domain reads EAGVAQSPRYKIIEKRQSVAFWCNPISGHATLYWYQQILGQGPKLLIQFQNNGVVDDSQLPKDRFSAERLKGVDSTLKIQPAKLEDSAVYLCASSLVQGNYGYTFGSGTRLTVV.

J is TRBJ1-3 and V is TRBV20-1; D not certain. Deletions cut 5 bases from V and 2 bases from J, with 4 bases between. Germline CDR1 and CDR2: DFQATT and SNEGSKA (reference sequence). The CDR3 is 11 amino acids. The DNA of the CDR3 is TGCAGTGCTTCTACTGGAAACACCATATATTTT. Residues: CSASTGNTIYF.

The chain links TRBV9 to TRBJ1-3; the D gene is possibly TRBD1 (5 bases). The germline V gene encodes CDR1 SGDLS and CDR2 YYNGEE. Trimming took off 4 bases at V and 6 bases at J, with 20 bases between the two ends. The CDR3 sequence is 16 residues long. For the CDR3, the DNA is TGTGCCAGCAGCATCGCACCCGGCAGGGAGAAAAACACCATATATTTT. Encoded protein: CASSIAPGREKNTIYF.

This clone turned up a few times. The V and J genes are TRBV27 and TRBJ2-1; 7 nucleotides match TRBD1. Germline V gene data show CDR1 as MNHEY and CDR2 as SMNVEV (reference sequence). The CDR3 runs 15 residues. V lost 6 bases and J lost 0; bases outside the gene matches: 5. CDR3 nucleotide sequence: TGTGCCAGCAGATTGACAGGGTCCTCCTACAATGAGCAGTTCTTC. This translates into CASRLTGSSYNEQFF.

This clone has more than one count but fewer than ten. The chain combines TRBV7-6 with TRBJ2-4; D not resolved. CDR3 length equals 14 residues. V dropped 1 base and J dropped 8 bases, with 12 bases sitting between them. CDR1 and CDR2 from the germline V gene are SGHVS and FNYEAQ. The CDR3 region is CASSLGASEDIQYF. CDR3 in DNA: TGTGCCAGCAGCTTAGGGGCCTCAGAGGACATTCAGTACTTC. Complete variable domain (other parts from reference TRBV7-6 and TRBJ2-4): GAGVSQSPRYKVTKRGQDVALRCDPISGHVSLYWYRQALGQGPEFLTYFNYEAQQDKSGLPNDRFSAERPEGSISTLTIQRTEQRDSAMYRCASSLGASEDIQYFGAGTRLSVL.

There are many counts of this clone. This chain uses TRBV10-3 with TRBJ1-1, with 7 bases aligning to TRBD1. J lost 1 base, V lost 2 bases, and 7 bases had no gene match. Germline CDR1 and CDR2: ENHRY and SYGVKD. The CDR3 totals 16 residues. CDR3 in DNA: TGTGCCATCAGTGAGGAGACGACAGGGAGGAACACTGAAGCTTTCTTT. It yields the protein CAISEETTGRNTEAFF.

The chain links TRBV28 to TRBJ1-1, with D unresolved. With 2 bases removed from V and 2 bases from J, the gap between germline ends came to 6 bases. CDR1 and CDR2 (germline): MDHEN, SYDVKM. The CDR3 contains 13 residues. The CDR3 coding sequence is TGTGCCAGCAGTTTAAGCCACAACACTGAAGCTTTCTTT. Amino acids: CASSLSHNTEAFF.

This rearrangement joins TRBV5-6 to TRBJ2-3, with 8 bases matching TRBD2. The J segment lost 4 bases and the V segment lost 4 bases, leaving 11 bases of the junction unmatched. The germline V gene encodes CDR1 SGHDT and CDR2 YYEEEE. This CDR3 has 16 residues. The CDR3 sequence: CASSLLPLAAADTQYF. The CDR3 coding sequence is TGTGCCAGCAGCCTATTACCACTAGCGGCCGCAGATACGCAGTATTTT. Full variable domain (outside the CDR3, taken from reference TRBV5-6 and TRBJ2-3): DAGVTQSPTHLIKTRGQQVTLRCSPKSGHDTVSWYQQALGQGPQFIFQYYEEEERQRGNFPDRFSGHQFPNYSSELNVNALLLGDSALYLCASSLLPLAAADTQYFGPGTRLTVL.

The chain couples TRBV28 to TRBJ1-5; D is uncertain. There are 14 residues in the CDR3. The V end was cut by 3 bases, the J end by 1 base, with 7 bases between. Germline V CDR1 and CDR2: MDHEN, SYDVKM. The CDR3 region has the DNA TGTGCCAGCAGTTTCCTTGGAAGCAATCAGCCCCAGCATTTT. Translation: CASSFLGSNQPQHF.

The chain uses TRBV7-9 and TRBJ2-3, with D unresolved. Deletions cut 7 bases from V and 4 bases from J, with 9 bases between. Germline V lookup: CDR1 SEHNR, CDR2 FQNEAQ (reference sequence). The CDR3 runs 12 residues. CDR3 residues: CASTPDADTQYF. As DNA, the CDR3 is TGTGCCAGCACCCCCGACGCAGATACGCAGTATTTT. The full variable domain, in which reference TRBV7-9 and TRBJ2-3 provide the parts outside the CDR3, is DTGVSQNPRHKITKRGQNVTFRCDPISEHNRLYWYRQTLGQGPEFLTYFQNEAQLEKSRLLSDRFSAERPKGSFSTLEIQRTEQGDSAMYLCASTPDADTQYFGPGTRLTVL.

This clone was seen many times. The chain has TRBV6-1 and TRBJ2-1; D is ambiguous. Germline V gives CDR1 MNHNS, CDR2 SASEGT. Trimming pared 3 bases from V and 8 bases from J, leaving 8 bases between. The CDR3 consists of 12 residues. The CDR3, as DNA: TGTGCCAGCAGTGATTCTCGCTATGAGCAGTTCTTC. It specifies CASSDSRYEQFF.

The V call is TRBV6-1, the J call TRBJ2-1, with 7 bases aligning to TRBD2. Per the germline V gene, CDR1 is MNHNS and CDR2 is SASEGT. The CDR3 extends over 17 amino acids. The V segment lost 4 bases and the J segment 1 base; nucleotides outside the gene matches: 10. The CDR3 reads CASSVPSGWRSYNEQFF. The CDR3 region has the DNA TGTGCCAGCAGTGTTCCTAGCGGATGGCGATCCTACAATGAGCAGTTCTTC.

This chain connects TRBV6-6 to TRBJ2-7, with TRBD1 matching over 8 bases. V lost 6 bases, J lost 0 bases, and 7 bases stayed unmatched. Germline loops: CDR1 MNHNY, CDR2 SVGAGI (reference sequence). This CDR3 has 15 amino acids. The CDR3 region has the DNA TGTGCCAGCAGCCACCAGGGACAGGCCTCCTACGAGCAGTACTTC. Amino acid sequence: CASSHQGQASYEQYF.